These 24 T cell receptor beta chains came from one sample sequenced in a study of graft-versus-host responses after intestinal transplantation. The repertoire was sequenced with immunoSEQ multiplex PCR; TCRdb's copy has only in-frame clones and lacks some. The table has about 130,000 clones, roughly nine tenths seen once. These receptors have no identified antigens. The specimen comprised unstimulated CD4+ T cells sorted from spleen or lymph node cells, sampled before intestinal transplant. The receptors derive from a human donor who received an intestinal transplant.

The chain carries TRBV7-2 and TRBJ2-5; D is unresolved. The end of the DNA aligns better with TRBJ2-7, so the J call may be wrong. CDR1 and CDR2 (germline): SGHTA, FQGNSA. The CDR3 runs to 14 residues. CDR3 residues: CASSPRQSSYEQYF. CDR3 DNA: TGTGCCAGCAGCCCACGCCAGAGCTCCTACGAGCAGTACTTC.

V gene TRBV6-1 combines with J gene TRBJ2-5; D remains ambiguous. The CDR3 totals 14 residues. Germline CDR1 and CDR2: MNHNS and SASEGT. Trimming left V 3 bases short and J 3 bases short, with 11 bases between. This CDR3 is CASSEDKAKETQYF. DNA for the CDR3: TGTGCCAGCAGTGAGGATAAGGCAAAAGAGACCCAGTACTTC.

The chain uses TRBV5-1 and TRBJ2-2; 12 nucleotides line up with TRBD1. V was pared by 4 bases and J by 8 bases, with 12 bases of the junction left unmatched. CDR1 SGHRS and CDR2 YFSETQ come from the germline V gene. CDR3 length: 17 residues. DNA of the CDR3: TGCGCCAGCAGCACCTCTCCCCGGGACAGGGGGCCTGGGGAGCTGTTTTTT. Amino acid sequence: CASSTSPRDRGPGELFF.

This chain links TRBV21-1 with TRBJ2-2; the table assigns TRBD2, which was not confirmed against the DNA. TRBV21-1 corresponds to a pseudogene. This CDR3 is 17 amino acids long. The CDR3 coding sequence is TGTGCCAGCAGTCTCGACGGGCGAGGGACGAACACCGGGGAGCTGTTTTTT. Amino acids: CASSLDGRGTNTGELFF.

This chain joins TRBV7-6 and TRBJ2-4; D is possibly TRBD1 (5 bases). Germline V gene sequence: CDR1 SGHVS, CDR2 FNYEAQ. The CDR3 has 16 residues. V lost 1 base, J lost 6 bases, and 16 bases lay in between. CDR3 in amino acids: CASSLEGVGQGNIQYF. The CDR3 DNA sequence: TGTGCCAGCAGCTTAGAGGGCGTGGGGCAGGGAAACATTCAGTACTTC. Supplemented by reference TRBV7-6 and TRBJ2-4, the full variable domain reads GAGVSQSPRYKVTKRGQDVALRCDPISGHVSLYWYRQALGQGPEFLTYFNYEAQQDKSGLPNDRFSAERPEGSISTLTIQRTEQRDSAMYRCASSLEGVGQGNIQYFGAGTRLSVL.

J is TRBJ2-6 and V is TRBV7-9; TRBD1 matches at 7 bases. Germline V gene sequence: CDR1 SEHNR, CDR2 FQNEAQ (reference sequence). The CDR3 extends over 16 amino acids. J lost 1 base, V lost 4 bases, and 4 bases had no gene match. In DNA form, the CDR3 reads TGTGCCAGCAGCTCCTTCAGGGGGTCTGGGGCCAACGTCCTGACTTTC. Its protein product is CASSSFRGSGANVLTF.

The rearrangement joins TRBV5-4 to TRBJ1-1, with D possibly being TRBD1 (6 bases). V lost 4 bases to trimming and J lost 0 bases, with 10 bases between them. Germline V lookup: CDR1 SGHNT, CDR2 YYREEE (reference sequence). The CDR3 extends over 14 amino acids. The CDR3 here is CASSEGQLNTEAFF. The CDR3 DNA is TGTGCCAGCAGCGAAGGACAGTTGAACACTGAAGCTTTCTTT.

V gene TRBV11-1 combines with J gene TRBJ1-6, with D possibly being TRBD1 (6 bases). The CDR3 totals 14 residues. V lost 5 bases and J 6 bases, leaving 11 bases between the germline ends. The germline V gene encodes CDR1 SGHAT and CDR2 FQDESV (reference sequence). The chain's CDR3 is CASSRTASNSPLHF. CDR3 coding DNA: TGTGCCAGCAGCAGGACAGCCAGTAATTCACCCCTCCACTTT.

The gene calls are TRBV6-1 and TRBJ2-7, with 10 positions matching TRBD2. Germline trimming cut 3 bases from V and 4 bases from J; bases unmatched to any gene: 9. The CDR3 sequence is 16 residues long. Per the germline V gene, CDR1 is MNHNS and CDR2 is SASEGT. CDR3 loop: CASSDPRTSGSYEQYF. The CDR3 DNA follows: TGTGCCAGCAGTGACCCCAGGACTAGCGGCTCTTACGAGCAGTACTTC.

The J gene is TRBJ2-1, the V gene TRBV5-1, with a tentative D call TRBD1 (6 bases). The V end was cut by 3 bases, the J end by 0 bases, with 10 bases between. The CDR3 sequence is 15 residues long. The V gene's germline CDR1 is SGHRS and CDR2 YFSETQ. The CDR3: CASSWDMSSYNEQFF. The CDR3 DNA reads TGCGCCAGCAGCTGGGACATGAGCTCCTACAATGAGCAGTTCTTC.

Remarks on this clone: Other nucleotide sequences in the sample specify the same CDR3. J is TRBJ2-7 and V is TRBV29-1; weak D call: TRBD1 (6 bases). The CDR3 runs to 13 residues. Deletions cut 6 bases from V and 4 bases from J, with 16 bases between. CDR1 is SQVTM, CDR2 ANQGSEA, per germline. The CDR3, as DNA: TGCAGCGTCGCCGACAGGTCACAATACGAGCAGTACTTC. It is translated as CSVADRSQYEQYF.

The chain couples TRBV5-6 to TRBJ1-1; 10 nucleotides agree with TRBD1. After removal of 5 bases from V and 4 bases from J, the junction contained 5 bases not matched to a gene. The CDR3 consists of 14 residues. Germline V lookup: CDR1 SGHDT, CDR2 YYEEEE. The DNA for the CDR3 is TGTGCCAGCAGATCCGGGACAGGGGCCACTGAAGCTTTCTTT. It is translated as CASRSGTGATEAFF.

V is TRBV2 and J is TRBJ1-2; no firm D call. The CDR3 covers 15 residues. The V and J ends lost 4 bases and 8 bases respectively, with 20 bases between them. In germline, CDR1 is SNHLY, CDR2 FYNNEI. CDR3: CASSVASLSLKGYTF. CDR3 nucleotides: TGTGCCAGCAGTGTAGCTTCCCTGAGTTTAAAGGGCTACACCTTC.

The sample holds one count of this clone. This chain joins TRBV5-1 and TRBJ2-7; maybe TRBD2 (7 bases). The length of the CDR3 is 15 residues. Germline lookup yields CDR1 SGHRS and CDR2 YFSETQ. Trimming removed 6 bases from V and 5 bases from J, with 21 bases in between. This chain's CDR3 is CASTPLRGAINEQYF. The CDR3 nucleotides read TGCGCCAGCACCCCACTCCGGGGGGCAATCAACGAGCAGTACTTC.

The V call is TRBV4-1, the J call TRBJ2-4; 7 nucleotides agree with TRBD2. Trimming at V came to 6 bases and at J to 8 bases, leaving 19 bases not matched to a gene. Germline V gene data show CDR1 as MGHRA and CDR2 as YSYEKL. The CDR3 consists of 17 residues. DNA of the CDR3: TGCGCCAGCAGGCACATCGGGAAGCGGGGTCCGATGGACATTCAGTACTTC. Residues: CASRHIGKRGPMDIQYF.

This chain connects TRBV4-2 to TRBJ2-7, with D perhaps matching TRBD2 (6 bases). Between the trimmed V and J ends, which lost 0 bases and 3 bases, there was a span of 12 bases. The germline V gene has CDR1 LGHNA and CDR2 YNFKEQ. The CDR3 is 15 amino acids. Here the CDR3 reads CASSQDEVGGYEQYF. Here the CDR3 DNA reads TGTGCCAGCAGCCAAGACGAGGTGGGGGGCTACGAGCAGTACTTC.

V gene TRBV5-4 combines with J gene TRBJ2-2; the match to TRBD1 covers 10 bases. Germline-derived CDR1 and CDR2 are SGHNT and YYREEE (reference sequence). The CDR3 covers 16 residues. V lost 4 bases, J lost 2 bases, and 5 bases stayed unmatched. The CDR3 DNA sequence: TGTGCCAGCAGCCAACGACAGGGGGCAAACACCGGGGAGCTGTTTTTT. Its protein product is CASSQRQGANTGELFF.

This chain connects TRBV18 to TRBJ1-1, with no clear D. The CDR3 runs to 13 residues. The ends were cut back, 3 bases at V and 0 bases at J, with 5 bases in the middle. CDR1 is KGHSH and CDR2 is LQKENI in the germline V gene. CDR3 in amino acids: CASSPTVNTEAFF. In DNA form, the CDR3 reads TGTGCCAGCTCACCGACGGTGAACACTGAAGCTTTCTTT.

V gene TRBV7-2 combines with J gene TRBJ1-2; the D is unclear. The CDR3 totals 14 residues. V was clipped by 1 base and J by 11 bases, with 17 bases between them. Germline CDR1 is SGHTA and CDR2 is FQGNSA. This CDR3 is CASSLGIWDKIYTF. CDR3 DNA sequence: TGTGCCAGCAGCTTAGGGATTTGGGATAAGATATACACCTTC.

The chain carries TRBV19 and TRBJ2-3; D call uncertain. Germline CDR1 is LNHDA and CDR2 is SQIVND (reference sequence). This CDR3 region has 15 residues. With 6 bases removed from V and 3 bases from J, the gap between germline ends came to 16 bases. This CDR3 is CASRRTPVETDTQYF. The CDR3 DNA is TGTGCCAGTAGAAGGACGCCGGTAGAAACAGATACGCAGTATTTT.

This clone was observed once. The chain has TRBV2 and TRBJ2-5; D is ambiguous. The length of the CDR3 is 15 residues. V was shortened by 0 bases and J by 2 bases, with 10 bases between the two germline ends. Germline V gives CDR1 SNHLY, CDR2 FYNNEI. DNA of the CDR3: TGTGCCAGCAGTGAAGCGCTAGGCCAGCAAGAGACCCAGTACTTC. Residues: CASSEALGQQETQYF. Supplemented by reference TRBV2 and TRBJ2-5, the full variable domain reads EPEVTQTPSHQVTQMGQEVILRCVPISNHLYFYWYRQILGQKVEFLVSFYNNEISEKSEIFDDQFSVERPDGSNFTLKIRSTKLEDSAMYFCASSEALGQQETQYFGPGTRLLVL.

The chain has TRBV10-1 and TRBJ2-3; D is unresolved. V was clipped by 0 bases and J by 0 bases, with 10 bases between them. Germline CDR1 reads WNHNN; CDR2 reads SYGVQD (reference sequence). CDR3 length equals 16 residues. The CDR3 DNA reads as TGCGCCAGCAGTGAGTCAACGGGTAGGAGCACAGATACGCAGTATTTT. Protein sequence: CASSESTGRSTDTQYF.

The J gene is TRBJ1-2, the V gene TRBV5-1, with 7 bases identical to TRBD1. Looked up from germline, CDR1 is SGHRS and CDR2 is YFSETQ. V lost 5 bases and J lost 4; bases outside the gene matches: 8. The CDR3 runs to 14 residues. The DNA of the CDR3 is TGCGCCAGCAGGGCCGGGACAGCACCCTATGGCTACACCTTC. Translated: CASRAGTAPYGYTF.

This rearrangement joins TRBV30 to TRBJ2-6; D unclear. Between the trimmed V and J ends, which lost 2 bases and 2 bases, there was a span of 1 base. In germline, CDR1 is GTSNPN, CDR2 SVGIG (reference sequence). This CDR3 comprises 12 residues. Here the CDR3 reads CAWSTGANVLTF. The CDR3 nucleotides read TGTGCCTGGAGTACTGGGGCCAACGTCCTGACTTTC.